The clone carrying this T cell receptor (beta chain) has a handful of counts. Its antigen is not identified. This specimen comes from a study of identical twins. The study, taken as a whole, reports: Beta clonotypes that were abundant in cord blood contained fewer insertions, a pattern absent from memory repertoires. An excess of low generation probability was shown by twin-shared out-of-frame alpha sequences.

V was pared by 7 bases and J by 2 bases, with 20 bases between. This CDR3 contains 15 residues. Germline CDR1 SQVTM, CDR2 ANQGSEA. A universal primer site was added by template switching, and unique molecular identifiers were carried by the cDNA. TCRdb used MiXCR to reprocess the 5' RACE reads, holding one entry per CDR3 protein. The data show roughly 770,000 distinct CDR3 sequences, roughly 18% seen once. These same records also appear under a second study, on T cells expressing NK-cell markers. Per that paper: The authors restricted sorting to alpha-beta TCR T cells with an anti-gamma-delta TCR antibody in several experiments.

The receptor's source is a woman younger than 30 in good health. Sequences were obtained from PBMCs. This chain joins TRBV29-1 and TRBJ2-5, with a tentative D call TRBD1 (5 bases). DNA for the CDR3: TGCAGCGGCATCAAGACAGACCTACCTCAAGAGACCCAGTACTTC. Its translation: CSGIKTDLPQETQYF. Combining the CDR3 with reference TRBV29-1 and TRBJ2-5 gives the whole variable domain SAVISQKPSRDICQRGTSLTIQCQVDSQVTMMFWYRQQPGQSLTLIATANQGSEATYESGFVIDKFPISRPNLTFSTLTVSNMSPEDSSIYLCSGIKTDLPQETQYFGPGTRLLVL.